These 25 T cell receptor beta chains share one sample of origin, sequenced in a study of blood T cell repertoires in COVID-19. The data were produced by immunoSEQ multiplex PCR, yet TCRdb's version contains in-frame clones alone and is incomplete. This sample carries some 300,000 clones, almost 90% of them seen once, and the ten largest clones take around 4.5%. Sequencing used PBMCs or T cells enriched from blood (not recorded which). These receptors all come from a woman between 18 and 29 years old with acute COVID-19.

The J gene is TRBJ1-6, the V gene TRBV25-1; D possibly corresponds to TRBD1 (6 bases). The V end lost 0 bases, the J end lost 14 bases, and 8 bases lay between the germline ends. CDR3 length: 12 amino acids. Germline V gene data show CDR1 as MGHDK and CDR2 as SYGVNS. The CDR3, as DNA: TGTGCCAGCAGTGAATACGAGGGGGCCCTCCACTTT. It translates to CASSEYEGALHF.

V gene TRBV2 combines with J gene TRBJ2-7; D might be TRBD2 (5 bases). In germline, CDR1 is SNHLY, CDR2 FYNNEI. Trimming left V 6 bases short and J 0 bases short, with 12 bases between. The CDR3 sequence is 14 residues long. CDR3: CASSADGDSYEQYF. The DNA of the CDR3 is TGTGCCAGCAGCGCGGACGGGGACTCCTACGAGCAGTACTTC.

The chain uses TRBV18 and TRBJ2-2; tentatively, D is TRBD2 (6 bases). Germline-derived CDR1 and CDR2 are KGHSH and LQKENI. CDR3 length: 16 amino acids. Trimming removed 2 bases from V and 5 bases from J, with 15 bases in between. The CDR3 DNA is TGTGCCAGCTCACCAGTCGGGGGAGAGGGAACCGGGGAGCTGTTTTTT. Protein sequence: CASSPVGGEGTGELFF.

The chain recombines TRBV6-5 with TRBJ2-5, with a weak D call TRBD2 (6 bases). CDR3 length equals 13 residues. Per germline, CDR1 MNHEY and CDR2 SVGAGI. The V end lost 9 bases, the J end lost 4 bases, and 15 bases lay between the germline ends. The CDR3 loop reads CASSASVGETQYF. The CDR3 DNA is TGTGCCAGTTCCGCTAGCGTCGGAGAGACCCAGTACTTC.

The chain links TRBV5-1 to TRBJ2-7; 10 nucleotides line up with TRBD1. There are 15 residues in the CDR3. Losses at the gene ends were 1 base for V and 6 bases for J; bases not matched to a gene: 7. Germline loops: CDR1 SGHRS, CDR2 YFSETQ. The CDR3 is CASSLQRQGASEQYF. For the CDR3, the DNA is TGCGCCAGCAGCTTGCAGCGACAGGGGGCCAGCGAGCAGTACTTC.

The V gene is TRBV11-1, the J gene TRBJ2-3; TRBD1 matches at 8 bases. The trim removed 6 bases at V and 4 bases at J, leaving 3 bases unmatched. Germline V lookup: CDR1 SGHAT, CDR2 FQDESV (reference sequence). The CDR3 loop spans 13 amino acids. The CDR3 region is CASSRGQADTQYF. The DNA for the CDR3 is TGTGCCAGCAGTCGGGGACAGGCAGATACGCAGTATTTT.

V usage is TRBV16 and J usage is TRBJ2-3; D is possibly TRBD1 (6 bases). V dropped 3 bases and J dropped 2 bases, with 12 bases sitting between them. CDR3 length: 15 residues. Per the germline V gene, CDR1 is KGHSY and CDR2 is FQNENV. In DNA form, the CDR3 reads TGTGCCAGCAGCCACCTTCAGGGGACCACAGATACGCAGTATTTT. Translation gives CASSHLQGTTDTQYF.

The chain uses TRBV25-1 and TRBJ2-1; 9 bases line up with TRBD1. J was trimmed by 5 bases and V by 9 bases; bases with no gene match: 5. Germline CDR1 MGHDK, CDR2 SYGVNS. The CDR3 has 13 amino acids. CDR3 coding DNA: TGTGCCAGTAAGACAGGGGGTAACAATGAGCAGTTCTTC. Protein product: CASKTGGNNEQFF.

The chain combines TRBV2 with TRBJ1-5, with no clear D. V lost 2 bases, J lost 6 bases, and 11 bases lay in between. The CDR3 contains 14 residues. Germline assignment: CDR1 SNHLY and CDR2 FYNNEI. The CDR3 nucleotides are TGTGCCAGCAGTGAAACGGGGTTGGGTCAGCCCCAGCATTTT. This sequence encodes CASSETGLGQPQHF.

The genes are TRBV2 and TRBJ1-6, with D maybe TRBD1 (6 bases). Germline V CDR1 and CDR2: SNHLY, FYNNEI. V was clipped by 5 bases and J by 9 bases, with 17 bases between them. This CDR3 region has 15 residues. CDR3 coding DNA: TGTGCCAGCAGTCCGTTGGGACACCAGAGTTCACCCCTCCACTTT. Translated: CASSPLGHQSSPLHF.

The chain recombines TRBV27 with TRBJ2-1; the match to TRBD2 covers 9 bases. Per the germline V gene, CDR1 is MNHEY and CDR2 is SMNVEV (reference sequence). The CDR3 length is 16 residues. The trim removed 4 bases at V and 10 bases at J, leaving 14 bases unmatched. CDR3 DNA sequence: TGTGCCAGCAGTTCTAGAGTAGCGGGAGTTTCTGGGGAGCAGTTCTTC. Translated, it gives CASSSRVAGVSGEQFF.

The rearrangement links TRBV10-3 to TRBJ2-7, with a possible D match to TRBD2 (5 bases). Looked up from germline, CDR1 is ENHRY and CDR2 is SYGVKD. Deletions cut 2 bases from V and 2 bases from J, with 10 bases between. The length of the CDR3 is 14 residues. The CDR3 sequence: CAISEHGSAYEQYF. DNA of the CDR3: TGTGCCATCAGTGAGCATGGTAGCGCCTACGAGCAGTACTTC.

The count of this clone is one. The rearrangement joins TRBV7-9 to TRBJ2-5; no clear D. V was pared by 5 bases and J by 4 bases, with 17 bases between. This CDR3 comprises 15 residues. Germline assignment: CDR1 SEHNR and CDR2 FQNEAQ (reference sequence). The CDR3 DNA follows: TGTGCCAGCAGCCTCTCAGGTTTGGTTGGAGAGACCCAGTACTTC. Amino acid sequence: CASSLSGLVGETQYF.

The chain employs TRBV9 and TRBJ1-2; D uncertain. The CDR3 covers 14 residues. The V gene lost 0 bases and the J gene lost 5 bases, with 11 bases spanning the gap. Germline assignment: CDR1 SGDLS and CDR2 YYNGEE. In DNA form, the CDR3 reads TGTGCCAGCAGCGTAGTGGAGGGCTGGTATGGCTACACCTTC. The encoded protein is CASSVVEGWYGYTF. Complete variable domain (other parts from reference TRBV9 and TRBJ1-2): DSGVTQTPKHLITATGQRVTLRCSPRSGDLSVYWYQQSLDQGLQFLIQYYNGEERAKGNILERFSAQQFPDLHSELNLSSLELGDSALYFCASSVVEGWYGYTFGSGTRLTVV.

The V and J genes are TRBV19 and TRBJ2-7, with D perhaps TRBD1 (6 bases). V lost 5 bases and J 2 bases, leaving 16 bases between the germline ends. The CDR3 is 15 amino acids. Per the germline V gene, CDR1 is LNHDA and CDR2 is SQIVND (reference sequence). Here the CDR3 reads CASSDPGHRPYEQYF. CDR3 coding DNA: TGTGCCAGTAGTGATCCGGGACATCGGCCCTACGAGCAGTACTTC.

The V call is TRBV28, the J call TRBJ1-5, with D possibly matching TRBD1 (5 bases). The CDR3 is made up of 17 amino acids. Looked up from germline, CDR1 is MDHEN and CDR2 is SYDVKM. The V end lost 3 bases, the J end lost 0 bases, and 15 bases lay between the germline ends. The chain's CDR3 is CASSLSTAPYSNQPQHF. The CDR3 nucleotides are TGTGCCAGCAGTTTGTCGACAGCCCCTTATAGCAATCAGCCCCAGCATTTT.

The gene calls are TRBV2 and TRBJ1-2; D gene unclear. This CDR3 has 13 amino acids. Germline V gene sequence: CDR1 SNHLY, CDR2 FYNNEI. V lost 1 base to trimming and J lost 5 bases, with 8 bases between them. The CDR3 region has the DNA TGTGCCAGCAGTGAAGGGGCTTTGTATGGCTACACCTTC. Residues: CASSEGALYGYTF.

The V gene is TRBV18, the J gene TRBJ2-4, with 7 bases that match TRBD1. The germline CDR1 and CDR2 sequences are KGHSH and LQKENI. There are 16 residues in the CDR3. The V and J ends lost 4 bases and 3 bases, in that order; junction bases with no gene match: 9. The CDR3 spells CASSLRQGDDKNIQYF. The CDR3 nucleotides read TGTGCCAGCTCACTGCGTCAGGGGGACGACAAAAACATTCAGTACTTC.

The rearrangement joins TRBV27 to TRBJ2-3; D is uncertain. The CDR3 totals 15 residues. In germline, CDR1 is MNHEY, CDR2 SMNVEV (reference sequence). V gave up 6 bases and J gave up 4 bases, with 17 bases separating them. Here the CDR3 reads CASRRSAVYPDTQYF. For the CDR3, the DNA is TGTGCCAGCAGGAGATCTGCCGTCTACCCAGATACGCAGTATTTT.

The rearrangement uses TRBV7-9 and TRBJ1-4, with 8 bases fitting TRBD1. This CDR3 has 17 residues. CDR1 is SEHNR and CDR2 is FQNEAQ in the germline V gene (reference sequence). The J segment lost 5 bases and the V segment lost 4 bases, leaving 12 bases of the junction unmatched. CDR3 in DNA: TGTGCCAGCAGCTCCCCCAGGGGGCTCATGACGAATGAAAAACTGTTTTTT. It codes for CASSSPRGLMTNEKLFF. Based on the CDR3 plus reference TRBV7-9 and TRBJ1-4, the full variable domain is DTGVSQNPRHKITKRGQNVTFRCDPISEHNRLYWYRQTLGQGPEFLTYFQNEAQLEKSRLLSDRFSAERPKGSFSTLEIQRTEQGDSAMYLCASSSPRGLMTNEKLFFGSGTQLSVL.

The sample holds one count of this clone. This chain joins TRBV18 and TRBJ1-3; TRBD1 is a possible D gene (6 bases). V was pared by 3 bases and J by 2 bases, with 14 bases between. CDR1 and CDR2 (germline): KGHSH, LQKENI. The CDR3 extends over 16 amino acids. Here the CDR3 reads CASSPGAPTPGNTIYF. As DNA, the CDR3 is TGTGCCAGCTCACCGGGGGCCCCGACACCTGGAAACACCATATATTTT.

The chain has TRBV18 and TRBJ1-3; D perhaps matches TRBD1 (6 bases). With 3 bases removed from V and 7 bases from J, the gap between germline ends came to 16 bases. The CDR3 is 15 amino acids. Germline V CDR1 and CDR2: KGHSH, LQKENI. The DNA of the CDR3 is TGTGCCAGCTCACCTGAAACCGGGACATCCAACACCATATATTTT. It encodes CASSPETGTSNTIYF.

The V call is TRBV28, the J call TRBJ1-5, with D possibly matching TRBD1 (5 bases). V was shortened by 2 bases and J by 0 bases, with 11 bases between the two germline ends. The CDR3 contains 16 residues. In germline, CDR1 is MDHEN, CDR2 SYDVKM. The CDR3 loop reads CASSLLAGYSNQPQHF. Here the CDR3 DNA reads TGTGCCAGCAGTTTACTGGCAGGGTATAGCAATCAGCCCCAGCATTTT.

To note about this clone: In the same sample, other DNA sequences code for this CDR3. J is TRBJ2-2 and V is TRBV28; D unclear. The CDR3 covers 13 residues. V was clipped by 5 bases and J by 4 bases, with 8 bases between them. Germline lookup yields CDR1 MDHEN and CDR2 SYDVKM. The CDR3 DNA sequence: TGTGCCAGCAGTCTGACTGGCACCGGGGAGCTGTTTTTT. Translation: CASSLTGTGELFF.

The CDR3 reads CASSPGPRTDTQYF. The CDR3, as DNA: TGCGCCAGCAGCCCAGGCCCCCGAACAGATACGCAGTATTTT. The chain recombines TRBV5-1 with TRBJ2-3; D is uncertain. The CDR3 covers 14 residues. V dropped 4 bases and J dropped 3 bases, with 12 bases sitting between them. Germline CDR1 reads SGHRS; CDR2 reads YFSETQ.